The present TCR beta chain was sequenced within a study of blood T cell repertoires in COVID-19. Repertoires were generated with immunoSEQ multiplex PCR, while TCRdb's copy carries only in-frame clones and drops some. The profile shows more than 65,000 clones, nearly 80% of them singletons. The CDR3 has 20 residues. Losses at the gene ends were 0 bases for V and 4 bases for J; bases not matched to a gene: 11. From germline, CDR1 is LGHNA and CDR2 YSLEER. This clone was seen only once. The sequence was collected from a woman aged 60-75 years with acute or convalescent COVID-19. Material for sequencing was peripheral blood. This chain joins TRBV4-3 and TRBJ2-2; TRBD2 agrees at 13 bases. Here the CDR3 DNA reads TGCGCCAGCAGCCAAGATCAAGTACTAGCGGGGGGGCTTATCACCGGGGAGCTGTTTTTT. Its protein is CASSQDQVLAGGLITGELFF.